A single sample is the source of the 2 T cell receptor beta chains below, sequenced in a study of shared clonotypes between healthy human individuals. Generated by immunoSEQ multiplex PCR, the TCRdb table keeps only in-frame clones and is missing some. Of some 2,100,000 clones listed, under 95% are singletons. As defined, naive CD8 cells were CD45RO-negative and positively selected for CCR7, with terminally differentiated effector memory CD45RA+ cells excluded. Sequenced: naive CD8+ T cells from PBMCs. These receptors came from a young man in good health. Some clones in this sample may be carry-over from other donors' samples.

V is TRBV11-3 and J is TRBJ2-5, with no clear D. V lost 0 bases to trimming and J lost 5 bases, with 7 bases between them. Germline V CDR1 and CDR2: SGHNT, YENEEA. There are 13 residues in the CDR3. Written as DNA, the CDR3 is TGTGCCAGCAGCTTAGATGAAGAGGAGACCCAGTACTTC. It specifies CASSLDEEETQYF.

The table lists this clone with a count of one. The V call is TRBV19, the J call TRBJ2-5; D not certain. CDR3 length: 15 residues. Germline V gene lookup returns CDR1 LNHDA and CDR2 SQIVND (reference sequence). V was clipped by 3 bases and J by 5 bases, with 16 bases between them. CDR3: CASSIRDSSGETQYF. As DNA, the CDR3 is TGTGCCAGTAGTATCCGCGACTCCTCCGGGGAGACCCAGTACTTC.